These T cell receptor beta chains were read from a single sample in a study of identical twins. TCRdb reanalysed the 5' RACE reads using MiXCR and keeps one entry per CDR3 protein. The sample has hundreds of thousands of distinct CDR3 sequences, less than 8% seen once. These data were also reused for a study on yellow fever vaccine responses in identical twins.

Sequenced material: memory (CD45RO+) T cells sorted from blood. The receptors shown here come from a woman aged 18-29 years in good health. Each CDR3 is given with its conserved first and last residue. D genes are given only for firm matches. Only some rows state a clone size, as once, few, many or a class for expanded clones.

v_call	j_call	d_call	clone_size	cdr3_nt	cdr3_aa
TRBV20-1	TRBJ2-3	TRBD1	many	TGCAGTGCAAAGACAGGGTTAATGCACACAGATACGCAGTATTTT	CSAKTGLMHTDTQYF
TRBV7-8	TRBJ2-1	TRBD2	-	TGTGCCAGCACCAGACGGGCACTTCGGGAGGATGAGCAGTTCTTC	CASTRRALREDEQFF
TRBV6-5	TRBJ2-7	-	few	TGTGCCAGCAGTTACTCGAGGATATCCTACGAGCAGTACTTC	CASSYSRISYEQYF
TRBV20-1	TRBJ1-2	-	-	TGCAGTGCTGAGGATGGAGGCTGGGGACGGTATGGCTACACCTTC	CSAEDGGWGRYGYTF
TRBV25-1	TRBJ2-5	TRBD2	many	TGTGCCAGCAGTGACCCCCCCGGCCCCCGGGGGGCGGGAGGGAAAGAGACCCAGTACTTC	CASSDPPGPRGAGGKETQYF
TRBV6-2/TRBV6-3	TRBJ2-3	-	-	TGTGCCAGCAAATCAGGAGGCACAGATACGCAGTATTTT	CASKSGGTDTQYF
TRBV20-1	TRBJ2-5	-	few	TGCAGTGCCAGTCCCCTAGTCGGGGCCCAGTACTTC	CSASPLVGAQYF
TRBV29-1	TRBJ2-3	TRBD1	many	TGCAGCACGAAGGACAGGTCTAGCACAGATACGCAGTATTTT	CSTKDRSSTDTQYF
TRBV7-9	TRBJ2-4	TRBD1	few	TGTGCCAGCAGCTTAGAAGGGACAGGGGAACCCAAAAACATTCAGTACTTC	CASSLEGTGEPKNIQYF
TRBV12-3/TRBV12-4	TRBJ2-2	TRBD2	many	TGTGCCAGCAGTTTCGGACTAGCAGGCACCGGGGAGCTGTTTTTT	CASSFGLAGTGELFF
TRBV4-3	TRBJ2-1	-	few	TGCGCCAGCAGCCAAGTGGTAGTGGCTAGCATCGACAATGAGCAGTTCTTC	CASSQVVVASIDNEQFF
TRBV20-1	TRBJ2-7	TRBD1	many	TGCAGTGCTAGAAATTCGGACAGGGAGTTTTACGAGCAGTACTTC	CSARNSDREFYEQYF
TRBV12-3/TRBV12-4	TRBJ2-7	TRBD2	many	TGTGCCAGCAGTTGGAGCGGGAGTGAGAACGAGCAGTACTTC	CASSWSGSENEQYF
TRBV6-2/TRBV6-3	TRBJ1-4	-	many	TGTGCCAGCCATCGGGCCGGAGCATTTGAAAAACTGTTTTTT	CASHRAGAFEKLFF
TRBV6-1	TRBJ1-6	-	few	TGTGCCAGCAAGATGGATCCGGGTGATTCACCCCTCCACTTT	CASKMDPGDSPLHF
TRBV4-1	TRBJ2-7	TRBD1	-	TGCGCCAGCAGCCAGTGGGACAGTGATATCTACGAGCAGTACTTC	CASSQWDSDIYEQYF
TRBV18	TRBJ1-2	-	-	TGTGCCAGCTCACCCCAAGAAGTTGGGGGCTACACCTTC	CASSPQEVGGYTF
TRBV24-1	TRBJ2-7	TRBD2	many	TGTGCCACCAGTGATTTACCGACAGCCACCGCCGTTTCTAGCGGGAGTCCTTACGAGCAGTACTTC	CATSDLPTATAVSSGSPYEQYF
TRBV20-1	TRBJ2-2	-	many	TGCAGTGCTAGAGTAACAGGGCGGGACACCGGGGAGCTGTTTTTT	CSARVTGRDTGELFF
TRBV7-9	TRBJ2-5	-	many	TGTGCCAGCAGCCCCCTGGGGGAGACCCAGTACTTC	CASSPLGETQYF
TRBV28	TRBJ2-1	TRBD2	few	TGTGCCAGCAGTTCTCCCCTAGGGACTAGCGGGAGGTATGCGAATGAGCAGTTCTTC	CASSSPLGTSGRYANEQFF
TRBV6-1	TRBJ1-4	TRBD1	many	TGTGCCAGCAGTGACGGGACAGGGACTAATGAAAAACTGTTTTTT	CASSDGTGTNEKLFF
TRBV7-2	TRBJ2-5	-	many	TGTGCCAGCAGCCCAAGACTAACACAAGAGACCCAGTACTTC	CASSPRLTQETQYF
TRBV2	TRBJ2-5	-	-	TGTGCCAGCAGTGACGATCGAGAGACCCAGTACTTC	CASSDDRETQYF
TRBV5-1	TRBJ2-3	-	-	TGCGCCAGCAGCTTGGGTGCGATGGGCAGCACAGATACGCAGTATTTT	CASSLGAMGSTDTQYF
TRBV6-1	TRBJ2-7	TRBD1	many	TGTGCCAGCAGTCCCGGGACAGGGGGCGAGCAGTACTTC	CASSPGTGGEQYF
TRBV4-1	TRBJ1-4	-	few	TGCGCCAGCAGCCGCGGGACGGGAACTAATGAAAAACTGTTTTTT	CASSRGTGTNEKLFF
TRBV12-3/TRBV12-4	TRBJ1-5	TRBD1	many	TGTGCCAGCAGTTCCCAAGGTCAGGGGGCTGGACAGCCCCAGCATTTT	CASSSQGQGAGQPQHF
TRBV7-8	TRBJ1-2	TRBD1	-	TGTGCCAGCAGCTTAATGGGACAGGCGAACTATGGCTACACCTTC	CASSLMGQANYGYTF
TRBV20-1	TRBJ1-2	-	few	TGCAGTGCTAGAGGACAACAGGGAAACTATGGCTACACCTTC	CSARGQQGNYGYTF
TRBV5-1	TRBJ2-7	TRBD2	-	TGCGCCAGCAGTTACGGGACTACAGGCGAGCAGTACTTC	CASSYGTTGEQYF
TRBV6-1	TRBJ1-5	-	-	TGTGCCAGTCTATGGAGACAGCATCAGCCCCAGCATTTT	CASLWRQHQPQHF
TRBV29-1	TRBJ2-3	-	many	TGCAGCGTTGAATCTGAGGGCCGCACAGATACGCAGTATTTT	CSVESEGRTDTQYF
TRBV21-1	TRBJ2-5	-	many	TGTGCCAGCAGCAACCAGGGGGGGCGGGAAGTCCAAGAGACCCAGTACTTC	CASSNQGGREVQETQYF
TRBV7-9	TRBJ1-4	-	few	TGTGCCAGCAGCTTTAGCGGTACCGGGGAAAAACTGTTTTTT	CASSFSGTGEKLFF
TRBV30	TRBJ1-1	TRBD1	-	TGTGCCTGGAGTCAGGGGGACACTGAAGCTTTCTTT	CAWSQGDTEAFF
TRBV11-2	TRBJ2-3	-	many	TGTGCCAGCAGCTCCCCTGTGGGCAGAACTCTCACAGATACGCAGTATTTT	CASSSPVGRTLTDTQYF
TRBV28	TRBJ1-4	-	many	TGTGCCAGCAGTTTATCAGGGCTTAATGAAAAACTGTTTTTT	CASSLSGLNEKLFF
TRBV2	TRBJ2-1	TRBD1	few	TGTGCCAGCAGCAAAGACAGGGGTACCTCCTACAATGAGCAGTTCTTC	CASSKDRGTSYNEQFF